This T cell receptor beta chain was identified in a study of T-cell memory formation after mild COVID-19. Study outcomes and limitations: Later expanders leaned toward CD4+, whereas clones contracting from day 15 to 85 were balanced CD4/CD8. Clones which contracted sat mainly in CM and EM if CD4+, and in EMRA if CD8+.

This clonotype was detected only a few times. Its cognate antigen is unknown. Constant-segment primers and 5'RACE yielded cDNA libraries for TCR alpha and TCR beta, each carrying sample barcodes and UMIs. TCRdb used MiXCR to reprocess the 5' RACE reads, holding one entry per CDR3 protein. The repertoire holds 180,000 or so distinct CDR3 sequences, 16% seen once, with about 1.9% in the top ten. CDR3 size: 16 residues. Germline V gene lookup returns CDR1 MGHRA and CDR2 YSYEKL. Trimming took 1 base from V and 4 from J, leaving 16 bases between them. Material: PBMCs or a T cell subset sorted from them (not recorded which). The sequence was collected from an adult woman who had mild COVID-19 (a few samples of this study predate the infection). Cell type and time point are not known. The chain is built from TRBV4-1 and TRBJ1-1; D is undetermined. The DNA for the CDR3 is TGCGCCAGCAGCCAAGGGCCCTACTGGGTAGGCACTGAAGCTTTCTTT. Its protein product is CASSQGPYWVGTEAFF.